These 32 T cell receptor beta chains were sequenced from one sample in a study of blood T cell repertoires in COVID-19. Generated by immunoSEQ multiplex PCR, the TCRdb table keeps only in-frame clones and is missing some. The sample carries 330,000 or so clones, roughly 87% recorded once. Sequenced sample: peripheral blood. Receptors were obtained from a man aged 30 to 45 with COVID-19, enrolled during active disease.

The rearrangement uses TRBV18 and TRBJ1-5; D is possibly TRBD1 (6 bases). Between the trimmed V and J ends, which lost 2 bases and 3 bases, there was a span of 14 bases. Germline CDR1 and CDR2: KGHSH and LQKENI. There are 16 residues in the CDR3. The CDR3 sequence is CASSPTGQGINQPQHF. The CDR3 nucleotides read TGTGCCAGCTCACCAACTGGGCAGGGGATCAATCAGCCCCAGCATTTT. Full variable domain (remainder filled in from reference TRBV18 and TRBJ1-5): NAGVMQNPRHLVRRRGQEARLRCSPMKGHSHVYWYRQLPEEGLKFMVYLQKENIIDESGMPKERFSAEFPKEGPSILRIQQVVRGDSAAYFCASSPTGQGINQPQHFGDGTRLSIL.

V and J are TRBV28 and TRBJ2-7, with 9 bases lining up with TRBD1. Germline-derived CDR1 and CDR2 are MDHEN and SYDVKM. This CDR3 has 13 residues. J gave up 7 bases and V 3 bases, and 4 bases lay outside the gene matches. CDR3 in amino acids: CASSFVTGGEQYF. The CDR3 DNA is TGTGCCAGCAGTTTCGTGACAGGGGGGGAGCAGTACTTC.

As for this clone: Distinct nucleotide sequences in the sample also encode this CDR3. The chain has TRBV5-4 and TRBJ2-7; 8 bases line up with TRBD1. There are 13 residues in the CDR3. Per the germline V gene, CDR1 is SGHNT and CDR2 is YYREEE (reference sequence). J gave up 5 bases and V 4 bases, and 5 bases lay outside the gene matches. The CDR3 loop reads CASSRQGSDEQYF. DNA for the CDR3: TGTGCCAGCAGCCGACAGGGGAGCGACGAGCAGTACTTC.

The chain has TRBV9 and TRBJ2-1; 7 bases align to TRBD1. V shed 1 base, J shed 12 bases, and the junction held 7 bases outside the gene matches. This CDR3 comprises 13 residues. Per the germline V gene, CDR1 is SGDLS and CDR2 is YYNGEE. The CDR3 protein is CASSVSGQVGQFF. CDR3 sequence (DNA): TGTGCCAGCAGCGTATCAGGACAGGTAGGGCAGTTCTTC. Full variable domain (remainder filled in from reference TRBV9 and TRBJ2-1): DSGVTQTPKHLITATGQRVTLRCSPRSGDLSVYWYQQSLDQGLQFLIQYYNGEERAKGNILERFSAQQFPDLHSELNLSSLELGDSALYFCASSVSGQVGQFFGPGTRLTVL.

The CDR3 loop reads CASSSGTSQNTEAFF. The CDR3 DNA reads as TGTGCCAGTAGTTCAGGGACATCTCAGAACACTGAAGCTTTCTTT. The chain links TRBV19 to TRBJ1-1, with TRBD1 as a possible D gene (6 bases). This CDR3 has 15 residues. Germline CDR1 LNHDA, CDR2 SQIVND (reference sequence). V lost 5 bases and J lost 1, with 14 bases in between. Full variable domain (outside the CDR3, taken from reference TRBV19 and TRBJ1-1): DGGITQSPKYLFRKEGQNVTLSCEQNLNHDAMYWYRQDPGQGLRLIYYSQIVNDFQKGDIAEGYSVSREKKESFPLTVTSAQKNPTAFYLCASSSGTSQNTEAFFGQGTRLTVV.

CDR3 nucleotides: TGTGCCAGCAGCGACGGGGGACAGGGGCCGGGAGCTTTCTTT. Translated: CASSDGGQGPGAFF. V and J are TRBV5-6 and TRBJ1-1, with 10 bases lining up with TRBD1. The CDR3 has 14 residues. The ends lost 4 bases at V and 10 bases at J; junction bases unmatched: 10. CDR1 SGHDT and CDR2 YYEEEE come from the germline V gene.

This clone has a single count. The chain employs TRBV4-2 and TRBJ1-2; 7 bases align to TRBD1. CDR1 and CDR2 (germline): LGHNA, YNFKEQ. The CDR3 runs 16 residues. V dropped 0 bases and J dropped 2; count of bases not matched to a gene: 6. DNA for the CDR3: TGTGCCAGCAGCCAAGAAGGGGGCAGAAGGAACTATGGCTACACCTTC. Residues: CASSQEGGRRNYGYTF.

This clone was detected once. The CDR3 DNA sequence: TGTGCCAGCAGTGAAACGGGGTTGCATGAGCAGTTCTTC. It codes for CASSETGLHEQFF. The chain links TRBV6-1 to TRBJ2-1; a weak D match, TRBD2 (5 bases). Germline CDR1 MNHNS, CDR2 SASEGT. The V end was cut by 2 bases, the J end by 8 bases, with 10 bases between. CDR3 length equals 13 residues.

This clone was found once. This chain joins TRBV7-2 and TRBJ2-3; 14 bases are a match to TRBD2. The CDR3 sequence is 19 residues long. The germline CDR1 and CDR2 sequences are SGHTA and FQGNSA. Trimming took 3 bases from V and 0 from J; bases not matched to a gene: 8. CDR3 sequence reads: CASSLGLAGALSSTDTQYF. CDR3 nucleotides: TGTGCCAGCAGCTTGGGACTAGCGGGAGCCCTTTCTAGCACAGATACGCAGTATTTT.

The CDR3 protein is CASSIMDSYEQYF. The CDR3 nucleotides read TGTGCCAGTAGTATAATGGACAGCTACGAGCAGTACTTC. The rearrangement links TRBV19 to TRBJ2-7; D possibly corresponds to TRBD1 (6 bases). This CDR3 region has 13 residues. V was trimmed by 2 bases and J by 3 bases, leaving 8 bases between them. The germline V gene has CDR1 LNHDA and CDR2 SQIVND (reference sequence).

This chain joins TRBV11-3 and TRBJ2-7, with 7 bases that match TRBD1. CDR3 length equals 13 residues. Trimming took 5 bases from V and 3 from J; bases not matched to a gene: 4. Germline V CDR1 and CDR2: SGHNT, YENEEA. The CDR3 DNA is TGTGCCAGCAGCGTAGGGACAGACTACGAGCAGTACTTC. This sequence encodes CASSVGTDYEQYF. Filled out from reference TRBV11-3 and TRBJ2-7, the complete variable domain reads EAGVVQSPRYKIIEKKQPVAFWCNPISGHNTLYWYLQNLGQGPELLIRYENEEAVDDSQLPKDRFSAERLKGVDSTLKIQPAELGDSAVYLCASSVGTDYEQYFGPGTRLTVT.

J is TRBJ2-3 and V is TRBV9, with 8 positions matching TRBD1. Per the germline V gene, CDR1 is SGDLS and CDR2 is YYNGEE. CDR3 length: 17 amino acids. Losses at the gene ends were 1 base for V and 3 bases for J; bases not matched to a gene: 10. As DNA, the CDR3 is TGTGCCAGCAGCGTAAAAGCCGGGACAGGAAGAACAGATACGCAGTATTTT. Its protein product is CASSVKAGTGRTDTQYF.

This chain connects TRBV9 to TRBJ1-2; 10 nucleotides agree with TRBD1. The length of the CDR3 is 16 residues. The trim removed 5 bases at V and 5 bases at J, leaving 12 bases unmatched. The germline V gene encodes CDR1 SGDLS and CDR2 YYNGEE. The CDR3 nucleotides read TGTGCCAGCAGTGCTTGGACAGGGGGTCCTTTATATGGCTACACCTTC. Its translation: CASSAWTGGPLYGYTF.

The rearrangement links TRBV4-3 to TRBJ2-6; 7 nucleotides match TRBD2. Germline CDR1 reads LGHNA; CDR2 reads YSLEER. V shed 4 bases, J shed 7 bases, and the junction held 10 bases outside the gene matches. The CDR3 spans 16 residues. The CDR3 sequence: CASSPGAGLLANVLTF. The CDR3 DNA follows: TGCGCCAGCAGCCCCGGCGCGGGACTACTCGCCAACGTCCTGACTTTC.

The V and J genes are TRBV7-9 and TRBJ2-1; 12 bases align to TRBD2. The CDR3 contains 14 residues. V lost 3 bases to trimming and J lost 9 bases; unmatched junction nucleotides: 3. Germline assignment: CDR1 SEHNR and CDR2 FQNEAQ (reference sequence). The CDR3 region has the DNA TGTGCCAGCAGCTTGATGACTAGCGGGGGTGAGCAGTTCTTC. It yields the protein CASSLMTSGGEQFF.

The chain is built from TRBV5-1 and TRBJ2-7; 7 bases match TRBD1. J gave up 5 bases and V 0 bases, and 5 bases lay outside the gene matches. Germline CDR1 SGHRS, CDR2 YFSETQ. The length of the CDR3 is 14 residues. The CDR3 protein is CASSLVLTGDEQYF. The CDR3 DNA is TGCGCCAGCAGCTTGGTTCTAACAGGGGACGAGCAGTACTTC. Complete variable domain (other parts from reference TRBV5-1 and TRBJ2-7): KAGVTQTPRYLIKTRGQQVTLSCSPISGHRSVSWYQQTPGQGLQFLFEYFSETQRNKGNFPGRFSGRQFSNSRSEMNVSTLELGDSALYLCASSLVLTGDEQYFGPGTRLTVT.

This sequence joins TRBV21-1 and TRBJ2-6; the tabulated D call, TRBD1, remains unverified against the DNA. TRBV21-1 is marked as a pseudogene. CDR3 length equals 18 residues. The CDR3 loop reads CASSAKETEKPGANVLTF. The CDR3 DNA reads TGTGCCAGCAGCGCAAAAGAAACAGAAAAACCTGGGGCCAACGTCCTGACTTTC.

This clone turned up a few times. This sequence joins TRBV7-6 and TRBJ1-6, with D possibly matching TRBD1 (5 bases). The germline V and J ends were trimmed by 0 bases and 10 bases, with 16 bases remaining between them. The CDR3 has 16 residues. The germline V gene encodes CDR1 SGHVS and CDR2 FNYEAQ. In DNA, the CDR3 is TGTGCCAGCAGCTTAGCCGGGGTCACGGGGGGATCACCCCTCCACTTT. This encodes CASSLAGVTGGSPLHF.

J is TRBJ2-1 and V is TRBV6-4, with 11 bases that match TRBD1. The CDR3 runs 14 residues. Germline V gene sequence: CDR1 MRHNA, CDR2 SNTAGT. The J segment lost 7 bases and the V segment lost 3 bases, leaving 2 bases of the junction unmatched. The CDR3 nucleotides read TGTGCCAGCAGTGAAGGGACAGGGGGGAATGAGCAGTTCTTC. This encodes CASSEGTGGNEQFF.

The chain carries TRBV29-1 and TRBJ1-1; a possible D gene is TRBD1 (5 bases). In germline, CDR1 is SQVTM, CDR2 ANQGSEA. This CDR3 region has 14 residues. V lost 6 bases, J lost 0 bases, and 14 bases lay in between. The CDR3 DNA reads as TGCAGCGTCCTATTACAGGCCTTGAACACTGAAGCTTTCTTT. Its protein product is CSVLLQALNTEAFF. The full variable domain, its missing parts supplied by reference TRBV29-1 and TRBJ1-1, is SAVISQKPSRDICQRGTSLTIQCQVDSQVTMMFWYRQQPGQSLTLIATANQGSEATYESGFVIDKFPISRPNLTFSTLTVSNMSPEDSSIYLCSVLLQALNTEAFFGQGTRLTVV.

The chain is built from TRBV24-1 and TRBJ2-2; D is ambiguous. CDR3 length equals 15 residues. The V end was cut by 3 bases, the J end by 1 base, with 8 bases between. CDR1 is KGHDR, CDR2 SFDVKD, per germline. CDR3 nucleotides: TGTGCCACCAGTGATCCTACAGAGAACACCGGGGAGCTGTTTTTT. This gives the protein CATSDPTENTGELFF.

This clone was counted only a few times. The chain couples TRBV5-1 to TRBJ2-7, with TRBD2 identical over 10 bases. This CDR3 contains 17 residues. Germline V gene sequence: CDR1 SGHRS, CDR2 YFSETQ. J was trimmed by 4 bases and V by 2 bases; bases with no gene match: 12. The CDR3 nucleotides read TGCGCCAGCAGCTTAAGTCTAGCTAGCGGGAGACGTTACGAGCAGTACTTC. Amino acid sequence: CASSLSLASGRRYEQYF.

This chain joins TRBV2 and TRBJ2-7; 8 bases match TRBD2. The CDR3 contains 14 residues. Germline V gene data show CDR1 as SNHLY and CDR2 as FYNNEI. The trim removed 2 bases at V and 7 bases at J, leaving 7 bases unmatched. CDR3 sequence reads: CASSERRGAGEQYF. The CDR3 coding sequence is TGTGCCAGCAGTGAACGGCGGGGGGCGGGGGAGCAGTACTTC.

This clone was detected once. The chain joins TRBV2 to TRBJ1-1, with D unresolved. CDR3 length: 13 residues. CDR1 and CDR2 (germline): SNHLY, FYNNEI. The V and J ends lost 4 bases and 0 bases respectively, with 6 bases between them. The CDR3 spells CASSVRVNTEAFF. The CDR3 DNA reads TGTGCCAGCAGTGTCCGGGTGAACACTGAAGCTTTCTTT.

The rearrangement links TRBV27 to TRBJ2-5, with a possible D match to TRBD2 (5 bases). The V and J ends lost 4 bases and 2 bases respectively, with 14 bases between them. CDR1 is MNHEY and CDR2 is SMNVEV in the germline V gene (reference sequence). The CDR3 sequence is 15 residues long. The chain's CDR3 is CASSSTRGTQETQYF. As DNA, the CDR3 is TGTGCCAGCAGTTCCACCCGGGGTACACAAGAGACCCAGTACTTC.

For this clone: This same CDR3 is encoded by further DNA sequences in the sample. The rearrangement uses TRBV9 and TRBJ2-3; 8 positions match TRBD1. V was clipped by 2 bases and J by 2 bases; unmatched bases: 4. Germline V lookup: CDR1 SGDLS, CDR2 YYNGEE. This CDR3 has 15 amino acids. DNA for the CDR3: TGTGCCAGCAGCGTCGGGCAGGGGGCCACAGATACGCAGTATTTT. It is translated as CASSVGQGATDTQYF. The full variable domain, rest sourced from reference TRBV9 and TRBJ2-3, is DSGVTQTPKHLITATGQRVTLRCSPRSGDLSVYWYQQSLDQGLQFLIQYYNGEERAKGNILERFSAQQFPDLHSELNLSSLELGDSALYFCASSVGQGATDTQYFGPGTRLTVL.

The V gene is TRBV29-1, the J gene TRBJ1-4; 9 bases map to TRBD1. The V gene end was trimmed by 6 bases and the J gene end by 8 bases; junction bases not matched to a gene: 16. Looked up from germline, CDR1 is SQVTM and CDR2 is ANQGSEA. The CDR3 covers 16 residues. CDR3 sequence (DNA): TGCAGCGTGAGAGGACAGGGGCCCCTTTCTGAGGAAAAACTGTTTTTT. This sequence encodes CSVRGQGPLSEEKLFF.

This clone has only one observation. The V call is TRBV27, the J call TRBJ2-7, with 7 bases aligning to TRBD1. Unmatched junction bases numbered 10, after V lost 6 bases and J lost 2 bases. CDR1 and CDR2 (germline): MNHEY, SMNVEV (reference sequence). This CDR3 is 15 amino acids long. The CDR3 DNA is TGTGCCAGCAGGCCCCGCCAGGGGGTCCCCTACGAGCAGTACTTC. This translates into CASRPRQGVPYEQYF.

V is TRBV6-5 and J is TRBJ1-1; D is unresolved. CDR3 length: 15 amino acids. Per germline, CDR1 MNHEY and CDR2 SVGAGI. The germline V and J ends were trimmed by 0 bases and 1 base, with 9 bases remaining between them. The CDR3 region is CASSYSGTANTEAFF. In DNA, the CDR3 is TGTGCCAGCAGTTACTCGGGTACAGCGAACACTGAAGCTTTCTTT.

The rearrangement joins TRBV6-5 to TRBJ1-1; D is perhaps TRBD1 (5 bases). The length of the CDR3 is 16 residues. Germline loops: CDR1 MNHEY, CDR2 SVGAGI. V lost 0 bases, J lost 0 bases, and 11 bases lay in between. CDR3 in amino acids: CASSYSLGGLNTEAFF. The CDR3 nucleotides are TGTGCCAGCAGTTACTCGTTGGGGGGATTGAACACTGAAGCTTTCTTT.

Here the CDR3 DNA reads TGCGCCAGCAGAATAGGGGGTCCTGCACAGAGTGGGTCCTACAATGAGCAGTTCTTC. It encodes CASRIGGPAQSGSYNEQFF. The chain uses TRBV5-1 and TRBJ2-1, with a possible D match to TRBD1 (6 bases). Germline assignment: CDR1 SGHRS and CDR2 YFSETQ. Trimming stripped 5 bases from V and 1 base from J, with 25 bases between. The CDR3 is 19 residues long.

The chain is built from TRBV10-3 and TRBJ1-1; weak D call: TRBD1 (5 bases). V was pared by 4 bases and J by 5 bases, with 14 bases between. The germline V gene has CDR1 ENHRY and CDR2 SYGVKD. The CDR3 is 14 amino acids. CDR3: CAISVGAGRTEAFF. CDR3 DNA sequence: TGTGCCATCAGTGTAGGGGCAGGGCGGACTGAAGCTTTCTTT.